The source of this T cell receptor (beta chain) is a study of OX40 agonist ivuxolimab in advanced cancers. For the study at large: Among those enrolled, mean age was 60 years (range roughly 23 to 79) and about 79% were male.

Profiled with immunoSEQ multiplex PCR; TCRdb holds only in-frame clones, not every one. The data hold approximately 50,000 clones, with approximately 88% observed a single time. CDR1 and CDR2 from the germline V gene are SGHRS and YFSETQ. The CDR3 extends over 13 amino acids. V lost 7 bases and J 3 bases, leaving 13 bases between the germline ends. This TCR derives from an adult with an advanced solid tumor such as melanoma, head and neck, liver or kidney cancer. Sequenced here: CD4+ or CD8+ T cells sorted from blood, sampled in a trial of the OX40 agonist ivuxolimab. The chain links TRBV5-1 to TRBJ1-1, with TRBD1 as a possible D gene (5 bases). CDR3 DNA: TGCGCCAGCGCCCCCGACAGTGACACTGAAGCTTTCTTT. Protein product: CASAPDSDTEAFF.